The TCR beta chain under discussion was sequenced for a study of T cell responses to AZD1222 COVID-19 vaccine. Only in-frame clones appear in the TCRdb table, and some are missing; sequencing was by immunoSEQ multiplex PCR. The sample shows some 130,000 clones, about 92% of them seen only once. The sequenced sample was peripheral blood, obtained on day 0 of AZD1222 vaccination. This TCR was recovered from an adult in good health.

The CDR3 spells CSVWDRVAEAFF. Here the CDR3 DNA reads TGCAGCGTATGGGACAGGGTCGCTGAAGCTTTCTTT. The V and J genes are TRBV29-1 and TRBJ1-1, with 9 bases lining up with TRBD1. Germline assignment: CDR1 SQVTM and CDR2 ANQGSEA. Trimming took 6 bases from V and 6 from J; bases not matched to a gene: 5. This CDR3 has 12 residues.